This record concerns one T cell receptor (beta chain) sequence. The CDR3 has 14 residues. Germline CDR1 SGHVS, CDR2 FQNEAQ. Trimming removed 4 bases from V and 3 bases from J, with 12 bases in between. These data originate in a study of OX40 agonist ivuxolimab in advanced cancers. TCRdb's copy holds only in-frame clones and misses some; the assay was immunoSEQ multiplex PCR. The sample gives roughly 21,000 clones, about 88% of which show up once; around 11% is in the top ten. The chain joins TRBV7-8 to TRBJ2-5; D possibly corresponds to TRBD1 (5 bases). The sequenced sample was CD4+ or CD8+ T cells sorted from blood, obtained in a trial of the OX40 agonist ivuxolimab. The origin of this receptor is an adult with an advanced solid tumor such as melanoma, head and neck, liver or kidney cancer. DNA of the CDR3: TGTGCCAGCAGCTACCTCATAGGGGAAGAGACCCAGTACTTC. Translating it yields CASSYLIGEETQYF.